This T cell receptor beta chain was captured by sequencing in a study of blood T cell repertoires in COVID-19. Profiled with immunoSEQ multiplex PCR; TCRdb holds only in-frame clones, not every one. The data show 140,000 or so clones, approximately 78% seen once. The CDR3 sequence is 15 residues long. Germline V gives CDR1 MNHNS, CDR2 SASEGT. Trimming left V 3 bases short and J 7 bases short, with 15 bases between. What was sequenced was peripheral blood. The TCR sequence derives from a woman older than 75 with acute or convalescent COVID-19. The gene calls are TRBV6-1 and TRBJ1-4; possibly TRBD1 for D (6 bases). In nucleotides, the CDR3 is TGTGCCAGCAGTGATCAACAGGGTATCAGTGAAAAACTGTTTTTT. Protein: CASSDQQGISEKLFF.